The 32 T cell receptor beta chains below were found in one sample sequenced in a study of T cells after yellow fever vaccination. Using its own MiXCR run on the 5' RACE reads, TCRdb lists one record per CDR3 protein. The table has 300,000 to 450,000 distinct CDR3 sequences, less than 9.5% seen once; the top ten hold approximately 15%. Sequencing used PBMCs, obtained 35 to 50 days after the first yellow fever vaccination. The source of these receptors is a young man who received the YFV17D yellow fever vaccine.

This clonotype was detected many times. The J gene is TRBJ1-6, the V gene TRBV20-1; no reliable D call. The CDR3 has 14 amino acids. V was cut by 0 bases and J by 9 bases, with 12 bases left in between. Germline CDR1 and CDR2: DFQATT and SNEGSKA (reference sequence). CDR3 DNA sequence: TGCAGTGCTAGAGATCCGCTTGCCATTTCACCCCTCCACTTT. Its protein is CSARDPLAISPLHF.

This clonotype was found a few times. This chain uses TRBV11-2 with TRBJ1-2; D gene ambiguous. CDR1 SGHAT and CDR2 FQNNGV come from the germline V gene. Trimming removed 3 bases from V and 5 bases from J, with 10 bases in between. The CDR3 has 13 amino acids. CDR3: CASSFRSAYGYTF. The CDR3 DNA follows: TGTGCCAGCAGCTTTCGATCGGCGTATGGCTACACCTTC.

In the case of this clonotype: A much larger clone sits a single nucleotide away, making a read error possible. V is TRBV3-1 and J is TRBJ2-5, with D possibly matching TRBD1 (6 bases). In germline, CDR1 is LGHDT, CDR2 YNNKEL (reference sequence). This CDR3 comprises 15 residues. Trimming took 7 bases from V and 5 from J, leaving 20 bases between them. The CDR3 nucleotides are TGTGCCAGCACCCTACGACAGGCTGCCGGGGAGACCCAGTACTTC. Translation gives CASTLRQAAGETQYF.

This clonotype was picked up a small number of times. The chain is built from TRBV6-1 and TRBJ2-7; D not certain. V was pared by 1 base and J by 3 bases, with 13 bases between. The CDR3 is made up of 15 amino acids. In germline, CDR1 is MNHNS, CDR2 SASEGT. This CDR3 is CASSEEVTPNYEQYV. As DNA, the CDR3 is TGTGCCAGCAGTGAAGAGGTAACACCGAACTACGAGCAGTACGTC.

The chain recombines TRBV29-1 with TRBJ2-1; D may be TRBD2 (5 bases). Germline CDR1 SQVTM, CDR2 ANQGSEA. This CDR3 has 15 amino acids. The CDR3 is CSVRELSGSYNEQFF. The CDR3 DNA reads TGCAGTGTGAGGGAGCTCTCCGGCTCCTACAATGAGCAGTTCTTC.

This clonotype was counted a few times. The rearrangement links TRBV28 to TRBJ1-2; unclear D gene. The V end was cut by 7 bases, the J end by 2 bases, with 8 bases between. The CDR3 is 12 amino acids. Germline CDR1 reads MDHEN; CDR2 reads SYDVKM. In DNA form, the CDR3 reads TGTGCCAGCACGGTGATGAACTATGGCTACACCTTC. The encoded protein is CASTVMNYGYTF.

This sequence joins TRBV7-2 and TRBJ2-7, with D tentatively TRBD1 (6 bases). This CDR3 has 15 amino acids. Germline CDR1 is SGHTA and CDR2 is FQGNSA. Between the trimmed V and J ends, which lost 11 bases and 7 bases, there was a span of 27 bases. CDR3 sequence: CASTKGGSVFREQYV. The CDR3 region has the DNA TGTGCCTCGACCAAAGGGGGATCCGTCTTCAGGGAGCAGTACGTC.

V is TRBV5-1 and J is TRBJ1-1, with no clear D. This CDR3 is built from 14 residues. Germline V gene sequence: CDR1 SGHRS, CDR2 YFSETQ. The ends were cut back, 0 bases at V and 5 bases at J, with 11 bases in the middle. For the CDR3, the DNA is TGCGCCAGCAGCTTGGGGACGGGTCGAACTGAAGCTTTCTTT. Translating gives CASSLGTGRTEAFF.

This clonotype has just a few counts. The CDR3 loop is CASSPQGTGLNEQFF. The DNA of the CDR3 is TGTGCCAGCAGCCCACAGGGGACAGGGTTGAATGAGCAGTTCTTC. V gene TRBV7-9 combines with J gene TRBJ2-1; 9 bases align to TRBD1. CDR1 and CDR2 from the germline V gene are SEHNR and FQNEAQ (reference sequence). CDR3 length equals 15 residues. J gave up 7 bases and V 5 bases, and 9 bases lay outside the gene matches.

The CDR3 DNA sequence: TGTGCCAGCAGTTCACGTTCGGGGGCGGACGGGGAGCTGTTTTTT. Protein sequence: CASSSRSGADGELFF. The chain carries TRBV5-4 and TRBJ2-2; D may correspond to TRBD1 or TRBD2 (6 bases each). The CDR3 contains 15 residues. Trimming left V 5 bases short and J 7 bases short, with 18 bases between. CDR1 SGHNT and CDR2 YYREEE come from the germline V gene (reference sequence).

The gene calls are TRBV12-3 or TRBV12-4 and TRBJ2-2; maybe TRBD2 (7 bases). This CDR3 is built from 12 residues. V was trimmed by 10 bases and J by 6 bases, leaving 12 bases between them. CDR3 amino acids: CATTGRAGELFF. CDR3 in DNA: TGTGCCACCACAGGGAGGGCCGGGGAGCTGTTTTTT.

The rearrangement links TRBV6-1 to TRBJ2-6, with 7 bases lining up with TRBD1. Trimming cost V 7 bases and J 1 base; bases outside gene matches: 7. The CDR3 contains 16 residues. CDR1 and CDR2 (germline): MNHNS, SASEGT. This chain's CDR3 is CASKGTAGSGANVLTF. The CDR3, as DNA: TGTGCCAGCAAGGGGACAGCAGGATCTGGGGCCAACGTCCTGACTTTC.

The V and J genes are TRBV5-5 and TRBJ2-7; no definite D call. This CDR3 is built from 13 residues. Germline assignment: CDR1 SGHKS and CDR2 YYEKEE (reference sequence). V lost 9 bases, J lost 6 bases, and 19 bases lay in between. CDR3 in DNA: TGTGCCATGGGCCCTGGGCTCCTGTGCGAGCAGTACGTC. Residues: CAMGPGLLCEQYV.

This clonotype has a count of ten or more. This chain uses TRBV11-2 with TRBJ2-3; TRBD2 agrees at 9 bases. Germline CDR1 is SGHAT and CDR2 is FQNNGV. Trimming took 4 bases from V and 4 from J; bases not matched to a gene: 3. The CDR3 has 14 residues. CDR3 in DNA: TGTGCCAGCAGCTCGACTAGCGGTTCAGATACGCAGTATTTT. It yields the protein CASSSTSGSDTQYF. The full variable domain, rest sourced from reference TRBV11-2 and TRBJ2-3, is EAGVAQSPRYKIIEKRQSVAFWCNPISGHATLYWYQQILGQGPKLLIQFQNNGVVDDSQLPKDRFSAERLKGVDSTLKIQPAKLEDSAVYLCASSSTSGSDTQYFGPGTRLTVL.

In its sample, this clonotype was seen a few times. The gene calls are TRBV24-1 and TRBJ2-1, with 11 bases that match TRBD1. After removal of 0 bases from V and 5 bases from J, the junction contained 5 bases not matched to a gene. This CDR3 comprises 17 residues. Germline V lookup: CDR1 KGHDR, CDR2 SFDVKD. In DNA, the CDR3 is TGTGCCACCAGTGATTTGCCCGGGACAGGGGGTAACAATGAGCAGTTCTTC. It specifies CATSDLPGTGGNNEQFF.

This clonotype appeared a few times. The gene calls are TRBV9 and TRBJ2-5; D ambiguous. CDR1 SGDLS and CDR2 YYNGEE come from the germline V gene. The CDR3 totals 15 residues. V dropped 0 bases and J dropped 2 bases, with 11 bases sitting between them. The CDR3 sequence is CASSVATARQETQYF. The CDR3 DNA follows: TGTGCCAGCAGCGTAGCTACGGCAAGACAAGAGACCCAGTACTTC.

A few counts support this clonotype. V and J are TRBV7-3 and TRBJ2-5; 8 bases align to TRBD2. Germline lookup yields CDR1 SGHTA and CDR2 FQGTGA. V lost 1 base, J lost 4 bases, and 5 bases stayed unmatched. The CDR3 has 15 residues. CDR3 nucleotide sequence: TGTGCCAGCAGCTTAAACGGGGGGGCGGGAGAGACCCAGTACTTC. This gives the protein CASSLNGGAGETQYF.

This clonotype was observed many times. J is TRBJ2-1 and V is TRBV5-1; 7 bases are shared with TRBD1. Looked up from germline, CDR1 is SGHRS and CDR2 is YFSETQ. The junction had 3 bases not matched to a gene; V was cut back by 4 bases and J by 5 bases. The CDR3 covers 13 residues. This chain's CDR3 is CASSRDSHNEQFF. The CDR3 DNA sequence: TGCGCCAGCAGCCGGGACAGCCACAATGAGCAGTTCTTC.

This clonotype was seen a few times. The V call is TRBV20-1, the J call TRBJ2-7, with TRBD1 matching 11 bases. The V gene's germline CDR1 is DFQATT and CDR2 SNEGSKA (reference sequence). This CDR3 has 15 residues. V was pared by 2 bases and J by 0 bases, with 3 bases of the junction left unmatched. Here the CDR3 reads CSARPGQGGSYEQYF. DNA for the CDR3: TGCAGTGCTAGACCGGGACAGGGGGGCTCCTACGAGCAGTACTTC.

V is TRBV2 and J is TRBJ2-5; D gene uncertain. Trimming cost V 2 bases and J 7 bases, with 11 bases left between them. CDR1 SNHLY and CDR2 FYNNEI come from the germline V gene. The length of the CDR3 is 13 residues. CDR3 sequence (DNA): TGTGCCAGCAGTGAACCAGCCATAGGGACCCAGTACTTC. Translation: CASSEPAIGTQYF.

This chain joins TRBV14 and TRBJ1-3; D is possibly TRBD1 (5 bases). The CDR3 is 16 residues long. Germline loops: CDR1 SGHDN, CDR2 FVKESK. Trimming shortened V by 4 bases and J by 16 bases, and 29 bases separated the two germline ends. CDR3 coding DNA: TGTGCCAGCAGCCCTTTTGAAGGTCCCTGGAGGGACGTTGGGTATTTT. Its translation is CASSPFEGPWRDVGYF.

This clonotype was seen ten or more times. The rearrangement joins TRBV29-1 to TRBJ2-7, with D maybe TRBD2 (6 bases). CDR3 size: 13 residues. V gave up 5 bases and J gave up 7 bases, with 18 bases separating them. The germline gives CDR1 SQVTM, CDR2 ANQGSEA. The DNA of the CDR3 is TGCAGCGTTCTTGACCTTAGGAGCGGGGAGCAGTACTTC. Amino acids: CSVLDLRSGEQYF.

This clonotype was found many times. The chain uses TRBV12-3 or TRBV12-4 and TRBJ1-4; unclear D gene. V shed 6 bases and J shed 7 bases, with 15 bases lying between them. The CDR3 is 14 residues long. CDR3 DNA sequence: TGTGCCAGCAGCCGGGCGGAATGGCGTGAAAAACTGTTTTTT. Amino acids: CASSRAEWREKLFF.

This chain connects TRBV27 to TRBJ1-4; TRBD1 is a possible D gene (5 bases). Germline V gene data show CDR1 as MNHEY and CDR2 as SMNVEV (reference sequence). This CDR3 region has 15 residues. V lost 6 bases and J lost 8, with 19 bases in between. This CDR3 reads CASSDTGDPREKLFF. In DNA form, the CDR3 reads TGTGCCAGCAGCGATACGGGGGACCCGCGGGAAAAACTGTTTTTT.

The chain joins TRBV5-1 to TRBJ2-5, with D perhaps TRBD2 (6 bases). The V and J ends lost 0 bases and 4 bases respectively, with 13 bases between them. CDR1 and CDR2 (germline): SGHRS, YFSETQ. CDR3 length: 15 amino acids. The CDR3: CASSLAKISGETQYF. CDR3 in DNA: TGCGCCAGCAGCTTGGCCAAAATTAGCGGAGAGACCCAGTACTTC.

The table lists this clonotype with a few counts. The V and J genes are TRBV12-3 or TRBV12-4 and TRBJ1-2; D not resolved. V was clipped by 7 bases and J by 6 bases, with 15 bases between them. This CDR3 is 13 amino acids long. The CDR3 DNA reads TGTGCCAGCACCTTCGGTGGGATAAATGGCTACACCTTC. Amino acid sequence: CASTFGGINGYTF.

This clonotype was seen at least ten times. The V gene is TRBV4-3, the J gene TRBJ2-2; D may correspond to TRBD1 or TRBD2 (6 bases each). The CDR3 sequence is 16 residues long. With 5 bases removed from V and 1 base from J, the gap between germline ends came to 14 bases. Germline V lookup: CDR1 LGHNA, CDR2 YSLEER. Written as DNA, the CDR3 is TGCGCCAGCAGCTACGGAGGGGGGAGGAACACCGGGGAGCTGTTTTTT. The encoded protein is CASSYGGGRNTGELFF.

This clonotype was seen a few times. The chain recombines TRBV9 with TRBJ2-7; TRBD2 matches 9 bases. Germline CDR1 SGDLS, CDR2 YYNGEE. The CDR3 spans 15 residues. V lost 4 bases to trimming and J lost 4 bases; unmatched junction nucleotides: 9. The CDR3 here is CASSPAGGPYYEQYF. The CDR3, as DNA: TGTGCCAGCAGCCCCGCGGGGGGGCCTTATTACGAGCAGTACTTC. The full variable domain, completed using reference TRBV9 and TRBJ2-7, is DSGVTQTPKHLITATGQRVTLRCSPRSGDLSVYWYQQSLDQGLQFLIQYYNGEERAKGNILERFSAQQFPDLHSELNLSSLELGDSALYFCASSPAGGPYYEQYFGPGTRLTVT.

The chain couples TRBV29-1 to TRBJ2-5; D might be TRBD1 (6 bases). The CDR3 runs to 13 residues. The ends were cut back, 4 bases at V and 3 bases at J, with 12 bases in the middle. Looked up from germline, CDR1 is SQVTM and CDR2 is ANQGSEA. Here the CDR3 reads CSVVVTGEETQYF. CDR3 sequence (DNA): TGCAGCGTTGTCGTGACAGGTGAAGAGACCCAGTACTTC. The full variable domain, rest sourced from reference TRBV29-1 and TRBJ2-5, is SAVISQKPSRDICQRGTSLTIQCQVDSQVTMMFWYRQQPGQSLTLIATANQGSEATYESGFVIDKFPISRPNLTFSTLTVSNMSPEDSSIYLCSVVVTGEETQYFGPGTRLLVL.

This clonotype was detected many times. V and J are TRBV5-1 and TRBJ2-2; D is unclear. V shed 3 bases and J shed 5 bases, with 11 bases lying between them. The germline V gene has CDR1 SGHRS and CDR2 YFSETQ. The CDR3 totals 14 residues. CDR3 DNA: TGCGCCAGCAGCTCTCTTACATCAACCGGGGAGCTGTTTTTT. Translated, it gives CASSSLTSTGELFF.

This clonotype was counted only a few times. V gene TRBV7-2 combines with J gene TRBJ2-5; 9 nucleotides align to TRBD1. Trimming at V came to 1 base and at J to 2 bases, leaving 8 bases not matched to a gene. The CDR3 is made up of 17 amino acids. Looked up from germline, CDR1 is SGHTA and CDR2 is FQGNSA. In DNA, the CDR3 is TGTGCCAGCAGCTTAGGGTTGACAGGGGGACCTCAAGAGACCCAGTACTTC. Translation: CASSLGLTGGPQETQYF.

The chain links TRBV7-2 to TRBJ2-7; TRBD2 agrees at 9 bases. Germline CDR1 SGHTA, CDR2 FQGNSA. Trimming took 7 bases from V and 6 from J; bases not matched to a gene: 10. The CDR3 consists of 14 residues. CDR3 DNA: TGTGCCAGCATGGTCGGCGGGGGGGCCTTCGAGCAGTACTTC. Encoded protein: CASMVGGGAFEQYF.